The clone carrying this TCR beta chain came up many times. The data derive from a study of early T cells in non-severe SARS-CoV-2 infection. Germline CDR1 reads SNHLY; CDR2 reads FYNNEI. The CDR3 is made up of 14 amino acids. The ends lost 8 bases at V and 2 bases at J; junction bases unmatched: 6. A single record per CDR3 protein comes from TCRdb applying MiXCR to the 5' RACE reads. The sample carries roughly 40,000 distinct CDR3 sequences, roughly 4.2% recorded once. The chain uses TRBV2 and TRBJ1-5, with TRBD1 matching 7 bases. The source is an adult who was a healthcare worker with PCR-confirmed SARS-CoV-2 infection or an uninfected control (not recorded which). What was sequenced was whole blood. CDR3 in DNA: TGTGCCAGCTCGGGCCAGGGGGGCAATCAGCCCCAGCATTTT. Encoded protein: CASSGQGGNQPQHF.